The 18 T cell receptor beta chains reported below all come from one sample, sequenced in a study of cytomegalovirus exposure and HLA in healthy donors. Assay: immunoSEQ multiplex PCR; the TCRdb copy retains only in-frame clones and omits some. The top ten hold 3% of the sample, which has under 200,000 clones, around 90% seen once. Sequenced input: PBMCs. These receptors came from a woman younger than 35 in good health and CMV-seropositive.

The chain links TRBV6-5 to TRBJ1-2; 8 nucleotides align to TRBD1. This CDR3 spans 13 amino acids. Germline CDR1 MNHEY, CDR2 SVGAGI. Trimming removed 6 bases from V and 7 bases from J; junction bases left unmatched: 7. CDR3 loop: CASSQQGASGYTF. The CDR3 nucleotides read TGTGCCAGCAGCCAGCAGGGGGCTTCTGGCTACACCTTC.

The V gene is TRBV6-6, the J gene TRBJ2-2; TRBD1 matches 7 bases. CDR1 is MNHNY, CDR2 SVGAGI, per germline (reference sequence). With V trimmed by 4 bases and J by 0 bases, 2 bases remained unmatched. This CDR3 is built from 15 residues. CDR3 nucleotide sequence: TGTGCCAGCAGTTGGGACAGATCGAACACCGGGGAGCTGTTTTTT. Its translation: CASSWDRSNTGELFF.

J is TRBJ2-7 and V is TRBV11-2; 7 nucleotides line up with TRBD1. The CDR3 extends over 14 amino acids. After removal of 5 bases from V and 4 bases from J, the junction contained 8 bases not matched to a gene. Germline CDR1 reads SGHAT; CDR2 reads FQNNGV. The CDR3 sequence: CASSVHRGSYEQYF. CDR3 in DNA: TGTGCCAGCAGCGTACACAGGGGCTCTTACGAGCAGTACTTC.

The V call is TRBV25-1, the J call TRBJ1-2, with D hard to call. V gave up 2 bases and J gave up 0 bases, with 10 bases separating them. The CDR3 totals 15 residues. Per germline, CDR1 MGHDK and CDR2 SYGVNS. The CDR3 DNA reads TGTGCCAGCAGTGAAGAGGGCCGGCCTAACTATGGCTACACCTTC. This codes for CASSEEGRPNYGYTF.

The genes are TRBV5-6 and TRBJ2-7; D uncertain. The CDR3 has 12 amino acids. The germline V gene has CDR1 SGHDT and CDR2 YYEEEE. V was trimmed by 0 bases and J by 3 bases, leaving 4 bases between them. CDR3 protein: CASSLDNYEQYF. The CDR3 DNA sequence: TGTGCCAGCAGCTTGGACAACTACGAGCAGTACTTC. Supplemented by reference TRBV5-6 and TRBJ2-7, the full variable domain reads DAGVTQSPTHLIKTRGQQVTLRCSPKSGHDTVSWYQQALGQGPQFIFQYYEEEERQRGNFPDRFSGHQFPNYSSELNVNALLLGDSALYLCASSLDNYEQYFGPGTRLTVT.

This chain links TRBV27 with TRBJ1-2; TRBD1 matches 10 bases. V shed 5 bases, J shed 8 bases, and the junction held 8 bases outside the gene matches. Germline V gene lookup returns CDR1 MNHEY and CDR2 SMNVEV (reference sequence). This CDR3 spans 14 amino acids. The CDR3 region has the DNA TGTGCCAGCAGTCTAGGGACAGGGGTAGGGGGCTACACCTTC. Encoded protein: CASSLGTGVGGYTF.

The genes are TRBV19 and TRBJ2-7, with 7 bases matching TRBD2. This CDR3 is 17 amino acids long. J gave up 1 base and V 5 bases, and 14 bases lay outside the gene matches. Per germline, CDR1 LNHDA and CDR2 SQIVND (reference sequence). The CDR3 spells CASSPFFQRGRSYEQYF. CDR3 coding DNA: TGTGCCAGTAGTCCCTTCTTCCAGCGGGGAAGGTCCTACGAGCAGTACTTC.

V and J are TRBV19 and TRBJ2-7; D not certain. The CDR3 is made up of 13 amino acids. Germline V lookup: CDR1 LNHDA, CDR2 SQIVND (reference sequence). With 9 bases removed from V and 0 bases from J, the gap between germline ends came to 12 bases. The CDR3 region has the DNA TGTGCCAGCGCGAGGCAGTCCTCCTACGAGCAGTACTTC. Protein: CASARQSSYEQYF.

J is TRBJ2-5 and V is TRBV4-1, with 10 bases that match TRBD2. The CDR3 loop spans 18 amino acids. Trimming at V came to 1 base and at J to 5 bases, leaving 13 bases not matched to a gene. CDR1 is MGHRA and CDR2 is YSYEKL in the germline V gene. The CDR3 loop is CASSQALAGATFQETQYF. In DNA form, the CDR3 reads TGCGCCAGCAGCCAAGCCCTAGCGGGGGCTACCTTTCAGGAGACCCAGTACTTC.

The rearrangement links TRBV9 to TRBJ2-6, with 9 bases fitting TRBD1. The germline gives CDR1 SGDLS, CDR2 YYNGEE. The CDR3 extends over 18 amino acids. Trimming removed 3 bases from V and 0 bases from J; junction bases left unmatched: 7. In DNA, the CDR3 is TGTGCCAGCAGCGAAACCGGGACAGGGTTCTCTGGGGCCAACGTCCTGACTTTC. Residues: CASSETGTGFSGANVLTF.

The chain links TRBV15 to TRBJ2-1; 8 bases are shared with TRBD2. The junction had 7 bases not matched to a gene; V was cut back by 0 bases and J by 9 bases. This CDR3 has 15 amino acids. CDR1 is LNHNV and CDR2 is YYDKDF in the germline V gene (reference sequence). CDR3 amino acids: CATSRDTGGQSEQFF. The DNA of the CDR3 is TGTGCCACCAGCAGAGATACGGGAGGGCAGAGTGAGCAGTTCTTC.

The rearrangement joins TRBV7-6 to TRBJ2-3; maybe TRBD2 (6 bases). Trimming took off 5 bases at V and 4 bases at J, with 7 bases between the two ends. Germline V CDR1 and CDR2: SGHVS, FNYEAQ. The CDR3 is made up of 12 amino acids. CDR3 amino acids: CASSPGADTQYF. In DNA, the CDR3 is TGTGCCAGCAGCCCGGGGGCAGATACGCAGTATTTT.

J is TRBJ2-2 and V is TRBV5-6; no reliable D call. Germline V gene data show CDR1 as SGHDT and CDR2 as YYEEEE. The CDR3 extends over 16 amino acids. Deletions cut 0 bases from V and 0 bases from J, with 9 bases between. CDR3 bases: TGTGCCAGCAGCTTGGCGGCAGGTACGAACACCGGGGAGCTGTTTTTT. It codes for CASSLAAGTNTGELFF.

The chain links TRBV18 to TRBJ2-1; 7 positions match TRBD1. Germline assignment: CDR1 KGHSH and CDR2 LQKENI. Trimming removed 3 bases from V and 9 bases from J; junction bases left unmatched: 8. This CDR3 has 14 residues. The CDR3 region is CASSPDRVQGEQFF. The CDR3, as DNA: TGTGCCAGCTCACCCGACAGGGTTCAAGGTGAGCAGTTCTTC.

The CDR3 reads CASSFTGTQYF. CDR3 DNA sequence: TGTGCCAGCAGCTTTACAGGGACGCAGTATTTT. This rearrangement joins TRBV7-2 to TRBJ2-3; tentatively, D is TRBD1 (6 bases). The CDR3 is 11 amino acids. Germline assignment: CDR1 SGHTA and CDR2 FQGNSA. Trimming stripped 3 bases from V and 9 bases from J, with 7 bases between. The full variable domain, its missing parts supplied by reference TRBV7-2 and TRBJ2-3, is GAGVSQSPSNKVTEKGKDVELRCDPISGHTALYWYRQSLGQGLEFLIYFQGNSAPDKSGLPSDRFSAERTGGSVSTLTIQRTQQEDSAVYLCASSFTGTQYFGPGTRLTVL.

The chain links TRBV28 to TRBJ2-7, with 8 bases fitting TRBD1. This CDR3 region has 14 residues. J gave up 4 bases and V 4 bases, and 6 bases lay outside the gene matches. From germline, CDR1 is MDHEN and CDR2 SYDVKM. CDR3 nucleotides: TGTGCCAGCAGTTCTGCGGGACAGGCTTACGAGCAGTACTTC. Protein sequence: CASSSAGQAYEQYF.

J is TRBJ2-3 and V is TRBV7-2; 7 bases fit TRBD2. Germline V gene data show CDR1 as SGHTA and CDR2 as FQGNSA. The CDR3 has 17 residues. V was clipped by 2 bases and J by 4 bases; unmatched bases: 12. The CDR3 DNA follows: TGTGCCAGCAGCTTAATGGTAGGCGGGGGACCCGCAGATACGCAGTATTTT. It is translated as CASSLMVGGGPADTQYF.

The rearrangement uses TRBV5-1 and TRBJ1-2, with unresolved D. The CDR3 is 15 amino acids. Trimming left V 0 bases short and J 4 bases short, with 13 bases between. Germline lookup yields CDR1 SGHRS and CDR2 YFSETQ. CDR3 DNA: TGCGCCAGCAGCTTGGGTGGGCCACAGTCCTATGGCTACACCTTC. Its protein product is CASSLGGPQSYGYTF.